One and the same sample provided the 26 T cell receptor beta chains below, sequenced in a study of T cell responses to AZD1222 COVID-19 vaccine. Clones were sequenced by immunoSEQ multiplex PCR, and TCRdb holds only the in-frame ones, with some missing. This table holds approximately 150,000 clones, just under 95% found once. Source: peripheral blood, taken on day 0 of AZD1222 vaccination. Receptor source: an adult in good health.

The rearrangement uses TRBV5-6 and TRBJ1-3; D possibly corresponds to TRBD1 (5 bases). Trimming left V 2 bases short and J 4 bases short, with 16 bases between. Germline assignment: CDR1 SGHDT and CDR2 YYEEEE. The CDR3 totals 16 residues. The CDR3 nucleotides read TGTGCCAGCAGCTTTCGACCCGGGGGAATGGGAAACACCATATATTTT. Its protein is CASSFRPGGMGNTIYF.

The rearrangement joins TRBV27 to TRBJ2-7; TRBD2 might be the D (6 bases). This CDR3 is 14 amino acids long. Trimming left V 7 bases short and J 2 bases short, with 15 bases between. Germline V gives CDR1 MNHEY, CDR2 SMNVEV (reference sequence). The CDR3 sequence: CASKPRWGAYEQYF. As DNA, the CDR3 is TGTGCCAGCAAACCCAGGTGGGGGGCCTACGAGCAGTACTTC.

This rearrangement joins TRBV4-1 to TRBJ1-3; 11 bases are a match to TRBD1. Germline CDR1 is MGHRA and CDR2 is YSYEKL. Unmatched junction bases numbered 17, after V lost 1 base and J lost 0 bases. This CDR3 is 22 amino acids long. The CDR3 loop reads CASSQAGEDRGRTPSSGNTIYF. CDR3 bases: TGCGCCAGCAGCCAAGCGGGTGAGGACAGGGGGCGAACCCCCAGCTCTGGAAACACCATATATTTT.

J is TRBJ2-5 and V is TRBV15; D may match TRBD1 or TRBD2 (7 bases each). Germline CDR1 LNHNV, CDR2 YYDKDF (reference sequence). V lost 5 bases to trimming and J lost 5 bases, with 18 bases between them. The CDR3 loop spans 15 amino acids. The CDR3 nucleotides read TGTGCCACCAGCGGGGAGGGGGCAGAGGCGGAGACCCAGTACTTC. Translating it yields CATSGEGAEAETQYF.

This chain links TRBV2 with TRBJ2-5, with 11 bases lining up with TRBD2. The V gene end was trimmed by 6 bases and the J gene end by 1 base; junction bases not matched to a gene: 4. Germline lookup yields CDR1 SNHLY and CDR2 FYNNEI. The CDR3 loop spans 15 amino acids. The CDR3 DNA follows: TGTGCCAGCAGGGGGGGGACTAGCGGCCAAGAGACCCAGTACTTC. This encodes CASRGGTSGQETQYF.

V usage is TRBV5-1 and J usage is TRBJ1-3, with no clear D. In germline, CDR1 is SGHRS, CDR2 YFSETQ. The V and J ends lost 6 bases and 4 bases respectively, with 17 bases between them. The CDR3 sequence is 15 residues long. The CDR3 region has the DNA TGCGCCAGCACCCCGACTTCCGCCCCGGGAAACACCATATATTTT. Translation: CASTPTSAPGNTIYF.

The rearrangement uses TRBV29-1 and TRBJ1-1; D gene ambiguous. This CDR3 has 13 residues. CDR1 is SQVTM and CDR2 is ANQGSEA in the germline V gene. Trimming pared 1 base from V and 4 bases from J, leaving 10 bases between. DNA for the CDR3: TGCAGCGTTGAAGGAGGTTGGGGCACTGAAGCTTTCTTT. Encoded protein: CSVEGGWGTEAFF. The complete variable domain, with remaining parts taken from reference TRBV29-1 and TRBJ1-1, reads SAVISQKPSRDICQRGTSLTIQCQVDSQVTMMFWYRQQPGQSLTLIATANQGSEATYESGFVIDKFPISRPNLTFSTLTVSNMSPEDSSIYLCSVEGGWGTEAFFGQGTRLTVV.

This chain uses TRBV7-9 with TRBJ2-1, with D possibly called TRBD1 or TRBD2 (5 bases each). The CDR3 covers 19 residues. V was clipped by 1 base and J by 4 bases, with 23 bases between them. Germline V gene data show CDR1 as SEHNR and CDR2 as FQNEAQ (reference sequence). CDR3 bases: TGTGCCAGCAGCTTAGATCTTAGCTGGGGCAGGGCGGGTTACAATGAGCAGTTCTTC. Its translation is CASSLDLSWGRAGYNEQFF. The full variable domain, in which reference TRBV7-9 and TRBJ2-1 provide the parts outside the CDR3, is DTGVSQNPRHKITKRGQNVTFRCDPISEHNRLYWYRQTLGQGPEFLTYFQNEAQLEKSRLLSDRFSAERPKGSFSTLEIQRTEQGDSAMYLCASSLDLSWGRAGYNEQFFGPGTRLTVL.

In its sample, this clone was seen once. The chain is built from TRBV7-9 and TRBJ2-7, with 7 bases lining up with TRBD2. With 7 bases clipped from V and 2 bases from J, the junction kept 5 bases outside the gene matches. The CDR3 has 13 amino acids. Germline V lookup: CDR1 SEHNR, CDR2 FQNEAQ (reference sequence). The CDR3 here is CASKEGGAYEQYF. CDR3 in DNA: TGTGCCAGCAAAGAGGGAGGGGCCTACGAGCAGTACTTC.

The CDR3 DNA reads as TGTGCCAGCAGTTACCAAACCGGGACTAGCGGGGAGACCCAGTACTTC. Translation gives CASSYQTGTSGETQYF. This rearrangement joins TRBV6-5 to TRBJ2-5; 12 bases map to TRBD2. The V gene's germline CDR1 is MNHEY and CDR2 SVGAGI. The CDR3 loop spans 16 amino acids. After removal of 2 bases from V and 5 bases from J, the junction contained 6 bases not matched to a gene.

CDR3 region: CASNGDRANGYTF. CDR3 bases: TGTGCCAGCAACGGGGACAGGGCGAATGGCTACACCTTC. V usage is TRBV7-9 and J usage is TRBJ1-2, with 9 nucleotides matching TRBD1. The germline CDR1 and CDR2 sequences are SEHNR and FQNEAQ (reference sequence). The V and J ends lost 7 bases and 6 bases, in that order; junction bases with no gene match: 6. This CDR3 has 13 amino acids. Using reference TRBV7-9 and TRBJ1-2 for the parts outside the CDR3, the full variable domain is DTGVSQNPRHKITKRGQNVTFRCDPISEHNRLYWYRQTLGQGPEFLTYFQNEAQLEKSRLLSDRFSAERPKGSFSTLEIQRTEQGDSAMYLCASNGDRANGYTFGSGTRLTVV.

The gene calls are TRBV7-2 and TRBJ1-1; unclear D gene. From germline, CDR1 is SGHTA and CDR2 FQGNSA. This CDR3 region has 14 residues. With 1 base removed from V and 3 bases from J, the gap between germline ends came to 9 bases. CDR3 in amino acids: CASSLGRIDTEAFF. The CDR3 DNA sequence: TGTGCCAGCAGCTTAGGCCGAATAGACACTGAAGCTTTCTTT. The variable domain in full, completed from reference TRBV7-2 and TRBJ1-1, reads GAGVSQSPSNKVTEKGKDVELRCDPISGHTALYWYRQSLGQGLEFLIYFQGNSAPDKSGLPSDRFSAERTGGSVSTLTIQRTQQEDSAVYLCASSLGRIDTEAFFGQGTRLTVV.

This clone showed up just once. The gene calls are TRBV30 and TRBJ1-3; TRBD1 matches at 10 bases. Looked up from germline, CDR1 is GTSNPN and CDR2 is SVGIG (reference sequence). There are 18 residues in the CDR3. V shed 0 bases and J 0 bases; nucleotides not matched to a gene: 8. In DNA, the CDR3 is TGTGCCTGGAGTGTCATGGGACAGGGGATAAGCTCTGGAAACACCATATATTTT. Translating gives CAWSVMGQGISSGNTIYF.

This clone occurred once. The rearrangement uses TRBV4-1 and TRBJ2-2; the D gene could be TRBD1 or TRBD2 (6 bases each). CDR1 MGHRA and CDR2 YSYEKL come from the germline V gene. Trimming shortened V by 3 bases and J by 2 bases, and 28 bases separated the two germline ends. The CDR3 runs 21 residues. CDR3 in amino acids: CASSQRSLRTEGGRNTGELFF. CDR3 DNA: TGCGCCAGCAGCCAGCGCTCCCTGAGGACAGAGGGGGGACGAAACACCGGGGAGCTGTTTTTT.

The chain links TRBV5-1 to TRBJ2-1, with 9 bases fitting TRBD2. Germline V CDR1 and CDR2: SGHRS, YFSETQ. The length of the CDR3 is 17 residues. V trimming: 0 bases; J trimming: 2 bases; junction bases outside the gene matches: 6. The CDR3 protein is CASSLEAAGGPYNEQFF. As DNA, the CDR3 is TGCGCCAGCAGCTTGGAAGCAGCGGGGGGACCCTACAATGAGCAGTTCTTC.

This clone was found once. V and J are TRBV27 and TRBJ1-5; 7 bases fit TRBD1. After removal of 0 bases from V and 3 bases from J, the junction contained 2 bases not matched to a gene. Per the germline V gene, CDR1 is MNHEY and CDR2 is SMNVEV (reference sequence). The length of the CDR3 is 15 residues. DNA of the CDR3: TGTGCCAGCAGTTTATCGACAGGGCCCAATCAGCCCCAGCATTTT. This encodes CASSLSTGPNQPQHF.

This rearrangement joins TRBV5-1 to TRBJ1-3, with D maybe TRBD1 (5 bases). This CDR3 spans 14 amino acids. The germline V gene has CDR1 SGHRS and CDR2 YFSETQ. The germline V and J ends were trimmed by 3 bases and 4 bases, with 11 bases remaining between them. The CDR3 DNA is TGCGCCAGCAGCTCAACAGGACCGGGAAACACCATATATTTT. This sequence encodes CASSSTGPGNTIYF.

This clone was observed a handful of times. This chain uses TRBV7-9 with TRBJ2-2; no clear D. The CDR3 runs to 15 residues. Between the trimmed V and J ends, which lost 3 bases and 7 bases, there was a span of 15 bases. Germline V gene sequence: CDR1 SEHNR, CDR2 FQNEAQ (reference sequence). DNA for the CDR3: TGTGCCAGCAGCTTCCTCGACACCAATCGCGGGGAGCTGTTTTTT. The encoded protein is CASSFLDTNRGELFF.

The chain is built from TRBV3-1 (or the pseudogene TRBV3-2) and TRBJ1-2; a weak D match, TRBD1 (5 bases). The ends were cut back, 4 bases at V and 5 bases at J, with 26 bases in the middle. The CDR3 covers 18 residues. Germline V gene data show CDR1 as LGHDT and CDR2 as YNNKEL (reference sequence). CDR3 DNA sequence: TGTGCCAGCAGCCGCCTCAGGGTCGCCCTCCCAACTGAATATGGCTACACCTTC. It yields the protein CASSRLRVALPTEYGYTF.

The chain recombines TRBV5-1 with TRBJ2-1; 14 nucleotides line up with TRBD2. Germline V gene sequence: CDR1 SGHRS, CDR2 YFSETQ. V lost 2 bases, J lost 7 bases, and 17 bases stayed unmatched. This CDR3 has 20 residues. The chain's CDR3 is CASSFSRGTSGGPRSNEQFF. The DNA for the CDR3 is TGCGCCAGCAGCTTCTCTCGGGGGACTAGCGGGGGCCCCCGGAGTAATGAGCAGTTCTTC.

This chain uses TRBV27 with TRBJ2-7; no clear D. CDR1 is MNHEY, CDR2 SMNVEV, per germline (reference sequence). Trimming left V 6 bases short and J 0 bases short, with 15 bases between. The CDR3 totals 15 residues. The CDR3 DNA sequence: TGTGCCAGCAGCTCAAGAGTAGGACCCTCCTACGAGCAGTACTTC. This translates into CASSSRVGPSYEQYF.

The V gene is TRBV27, the J gene TRBJ2-7, with 10 nucleotides matching TRBD1. The V gene's germline CDR1 is MNHEY and CDR2 SMNVEV (reference sequence). Germline trimming cut 6 bases from V and 5 bases from J; bases unmatched to any gene: 7. The CDR3 is made up of 14 amino acids. The CDR3 spells CASRKGQGDHEQYF. In DNA form, the CDR3 reads TGTGCCAGCAGGAAAGGACAGGGGGACCACGAGCAGTACTTC.

The V and J genes are TRBV3-1 (or the pseudogene TRBV3-2) and TRBJ2-5; D is uncertain. CDR1 is LGHDT and CDR2 is YNNKEL in the germline V gene (reference sequence). The CDR3 spans 16 residues. The V and J ends lost 1 base and 4 bases respectively, with 16 bases between them. DNA of the CDR3: TGTGCCAGCAGCCAAGGGTGGAAGGAGTCAGCAGAGACCCAGTACTTC. Amino acids: CASSQGWKESAETQYF.

The chain is built from TRBV4-1 and TRBJ1-4; TRBD1 might be the D (6 bases). Between the trimmed V and J ends, which lost 0 bases and 1 base, there was a span of 15 bases. The CDR3 has 18 amino acids. Germline CDR1 is MGHRA and CDR2 is YSYEKL. CDR3 in amino acids: CASSQERLGGGTNEKLFF. DNA of the CDR3: TGCGCCAGCAGCCAAGAAAGACTGGGGGGCGGAACTAATGAAAAACTGTTTTTT.

CDR3 in DNA: TGCAGCGTTGCGACAGACGGCAATCAGCCCCAGCATTTT. Encoded protein: CSVATDGNQPQHF. The chain combines TRBV29-1 with TRBJ1-5; tentatively, D is TRBD1 (5 bases). Trimming pared 4 bases from V and 2 bases from J, leaving 9 bases between. The CDR3 sequence is 13 residues long. In germline, CDR1 is SQVTM, CDR2 ANQGSEA.

The V and J genes are TRBV2 and TRBJ1-5; D remains unclear. The CDR3 totals 13 residues. V gave up 0 bases and J gave up 6 bases, with 6 bases separating them. Germline CDR1 reads SNHLY; CDR2 reads FYNNEI. Here the CDR3 DNA reads TGTGCCAGCAGTGAAGCGTGGGGTCAGCCCCAGCATTTT. This encodes CASSEAWGQPQHF.